This T cell receptor (beta chain) stems from a study of PD-1 and CTLA-4 blockade in melanoma. Repertoires were generated with immunoSEQ multiplex PCR, while TCRdb's copy carries only in-frame clones and drops some. The repertoire holds tens of thousands of clones, roughly nine tenths seen once, with roughly 6% in the top ten. Germline V gene lookup returns CDR1 MNHNY and CDR2 SVGAGI (reference sequence). The CDR3 loop spans 12 amino acids. Trimming took off 6 bases at V and 7 bases at J, with 12 bases between the two ends. The sequencing used CD8+ T cells from peripheral blood, collected from a patient given anti-PD-1 treatment. The rearrangement links TRBV6-6 to TRBJ1-1; D gene ambiguous. The origin of this receptor is a human donor with melanoma. The CDR3 nucleotides read TGTGCCAGCAGGAATACCGGGATTGAAGCTTTCTTT. This codes for CASRNTGIEAFF.